This T cell receptor beta chain was sequenced for a study of shared clonotypes between healthy human individuals. Clones were sequenced by immunoSEQ multiplex PCR, and TCRdb holds only the in-frame ones, with some missing. Of more than 900,000 clones detected, more than 75% appear once; the ten largest clones hold 0.5% to 0.65%. Trimming took 11 bases from V and 5 from J, leaving 18 bases between them. Germline assignment: CDR1 ENHRY and CDR2 SYGVKD. This CDR3 comprises 13 residues. This TCR was sampled from a man in his late teens or twenties in good health. Some clones in this sample may be carry-over from other donors' samples. Sequenced: memory CD4+ T cells from PBMCs. This sample's subset: CD45RA-negative fraction. J is TRBJ1-1 and V is TRBV10-3; D is perhaps TRBD1 (6 bases). DNA of the CDR3: TGTGCCGCCAGGGGCGGAGAGGGAACTGAAGCTTTCTTT. Translating gives CAARGGEGTEAFF.